This TCR beta chain appears in the sequencing data of a study of cytomegalovirus exposure and HLA in healthy donors. CDR3 length: 20 residues. V was pared by 4 bases and J by 0 bases, with 18 bases of the junction left unmatched. Germline V gives CDR1 LGHNA, CDR2 YNFKEQ. The PCR ran on 60 Vbeta and 13 Jbeta primers. Repertoires were generated with immunoSEQ multiplex PCR, while TCRdb's copy carries only in-frame clones and drops some. The data contain roughly 200,000 clones, 70% of them seen just once; the ten biggest clones take up 2.6%. This TCR was sampled from a man aged 35-49 years in good health and CMV-seropositive. The chain carries TRBV4-2 and TRBJ1-3, with TRBD1 matching over 7 bases. The sequencing input was PBMCs. CDR3 residues: CASSPGGAGAGRSSGNTIYF. CDR3 DNA: TGTGCCAGCAGCCCAGGGGGAGCCGGGGCGGGGAGGAGCTCTGGAAACACCATATATTTT.